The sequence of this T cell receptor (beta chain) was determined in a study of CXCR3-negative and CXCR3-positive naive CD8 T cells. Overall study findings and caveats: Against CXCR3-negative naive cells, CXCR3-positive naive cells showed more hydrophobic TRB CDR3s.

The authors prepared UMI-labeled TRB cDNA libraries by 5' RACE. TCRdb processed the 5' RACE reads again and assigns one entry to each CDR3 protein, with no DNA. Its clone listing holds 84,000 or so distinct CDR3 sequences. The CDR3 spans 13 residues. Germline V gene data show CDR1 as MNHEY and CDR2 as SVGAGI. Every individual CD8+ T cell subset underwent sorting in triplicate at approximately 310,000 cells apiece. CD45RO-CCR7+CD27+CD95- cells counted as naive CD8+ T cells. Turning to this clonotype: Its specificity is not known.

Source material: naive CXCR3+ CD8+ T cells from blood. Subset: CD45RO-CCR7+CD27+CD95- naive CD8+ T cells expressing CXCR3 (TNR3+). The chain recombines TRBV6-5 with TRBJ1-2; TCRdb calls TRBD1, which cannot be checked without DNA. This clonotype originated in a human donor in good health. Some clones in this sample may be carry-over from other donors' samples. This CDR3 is CASSSGQSYGYTF.